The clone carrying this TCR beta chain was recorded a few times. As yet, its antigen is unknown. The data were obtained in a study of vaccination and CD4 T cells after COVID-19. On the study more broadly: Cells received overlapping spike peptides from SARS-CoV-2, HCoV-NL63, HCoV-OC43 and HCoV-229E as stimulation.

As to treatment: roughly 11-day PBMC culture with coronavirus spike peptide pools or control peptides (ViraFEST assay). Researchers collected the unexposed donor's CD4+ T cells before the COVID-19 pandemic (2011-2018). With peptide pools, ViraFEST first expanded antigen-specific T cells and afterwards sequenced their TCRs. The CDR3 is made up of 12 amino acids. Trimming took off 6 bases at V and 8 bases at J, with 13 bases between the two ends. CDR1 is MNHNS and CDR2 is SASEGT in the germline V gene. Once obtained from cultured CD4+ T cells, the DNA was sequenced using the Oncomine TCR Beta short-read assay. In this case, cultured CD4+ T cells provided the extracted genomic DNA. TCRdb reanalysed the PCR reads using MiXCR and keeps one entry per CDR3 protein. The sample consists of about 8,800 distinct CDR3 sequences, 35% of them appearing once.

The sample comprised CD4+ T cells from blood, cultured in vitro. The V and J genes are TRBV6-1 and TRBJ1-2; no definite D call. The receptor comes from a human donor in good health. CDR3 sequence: CASSQVTGGYTF. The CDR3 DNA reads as TGTGCCAGCAGCCAGGTCACGGGGGGCTACACCTTC.